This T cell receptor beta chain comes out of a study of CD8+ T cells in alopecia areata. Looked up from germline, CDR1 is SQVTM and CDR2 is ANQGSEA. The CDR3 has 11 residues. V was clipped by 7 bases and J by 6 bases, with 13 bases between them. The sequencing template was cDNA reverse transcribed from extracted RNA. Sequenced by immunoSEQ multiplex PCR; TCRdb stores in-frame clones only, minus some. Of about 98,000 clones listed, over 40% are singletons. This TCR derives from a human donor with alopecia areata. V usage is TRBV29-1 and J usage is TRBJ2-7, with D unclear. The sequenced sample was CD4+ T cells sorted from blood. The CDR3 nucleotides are TGCAGCGCCCTAACCGTGGGCGAGCAGTACTTC. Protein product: CSALTVGEQYF.